Shown below are 25 T cell receptor beta chains from a single sample sequenced in a study of response to subunit inactivated influenza vaccine. TCRdb processed the RT-PCR reads anew with MiXCR; each CDR3 protein has one entry. The data show some 600,000 distinct CDR3 sequences, around 15% seen once. Sequences were derived from PBMCs from blood, sampled 14 to 15 days before vaccination. The receptors here all came from a man aged 45-60 years who received an inactivated influenza vaccine.

The rearrangement links TRBV4-3 to TRBJ2-1, with D perhaps being TRBD1 or TRBD2 (6 bases each). The CDR3 has 17 amino acids. Germline lookup yields CDR1 LGHNA and CDR2 YSLEER. V gave up 0 bases and J gave up 6 bases, with 18 bases separating them. The CDR3, as DNA: TGCGCCAGCAGCCAAGAGGGGGGCGCGTCGTATGGCAATGAGCAGTTCTTC. Its protein product is CASSQEGGASYGNEQFF.

This clonotype was seen a handful of times. The DNA for the CDR3 is TGTGCCAGCAGTCCAGGGGGAAACGGTGAGCAGTTCTTC. The encoded protein is CASSPGGNGEQFF. The chain has TRBV12-3 or TRBV12-4 and TRBJ2-1; TRBD1 agrees at 7 bases. The trim removed 5 bases at V and 9 bases at J, leaving 7 bases unmatched. CDR3 size: 13 residues.

This clonotype was detected once. The rearrangement uses TRBV6-1 and TRBJ2-5; possible D gene TRBD2, 6 bases. Trimming took off 7 bases at V and 1 base at J, with 13 bases between the two ends. CDR1 is MNHNS, CDR2 SASEGT, per germline. This CDR3 has 14 residues. CDR3 loop: CASTDQGLQETQYF. The DNA for the CDR3 is TGTGCCAGCACCGACCAGGGACTCCAAGAGACCCAGTACTTC.

V gene TRBV28 combines with J gene TRBJ2-3, with D uncertain. V lost 7 bases to trimming and J lost 10 bases, with 15 bases between them. Germline V gene data show CDR1 as MDHEN and CDR2 as SYDVKM. The CDR3 totals 12 residues. The CDR3 sequence is CASTSAEPAQYF. In nucleotides, the CDR3 is TGTGCCAGCACCTCGGCAGAACCAGCGCAGTATTTT.

This clonotype showed up just a few times. The chain couples TRBV12-3 or TRBV12-4 to TRBJ1-1; possible D gene TRBD1, 6 bases. V was clipped by 5 bases and J by 0 bases, with 10 bases between them. This CDR3 comprises 14 residues. CDR3 in amino acids: CASSTGPMNTEAFF. CDR3 nucleotides: TGTGCCAGCAGTACAGGGCCGATGAACACTGAAGCTTTCTTT.

The rearrangement joins TRBV6-1 to TRBJ1-5; D might be TRBD1 (6 bases). The germline V gene has CDR1 MNHNS and CDR2 SASEGT. Trimming took 7 bases from V and 5 from J, leaving 12 bases between them. The CDR3 runs 13 residues. CDR3 sequence reads: CASTGAWDQPQHF. CDR3 DNA: TGTGCCAGCACAGGGGCGTGGGATCAGCCCCAGCATTTT.

This clonotype was found a few times. The V call is TRBV28, the J call TRBJ1-2, with 9 nucleotides matching TRBD1. J gave up 2 bases and V 6 bases, and 7 bases lay outside the gene matches. Germline loops: CDR1 MDHEN, CDR2 SYDVKM. The CDR3 has 15 residues. The CDR3 DNA reads as TGTGCCAGCAGGGAACAGGGGGCGATCAACTATGGCTACACCTTC. This gives the protein CASREQGAINYGYTF.

The chain is built from TRBV6-5 and TRBJ1-1; D gene ambiguous. V was trimmed by 2 bases and J by 7 bases, leaving 11 bases between them. Germline CDR1 and CDR2: MNHEY and SVGAGI. The CDR3 has 13 amino acids. The chain's CDR3 is CASSYARRGEAFF. CDR3 sequence (DNA): TGTGCCAGCAGTTACGCCCGGCGGGGTGAAGCTTTCTTT.

This clonotype was found a few times. V and J are TRBV28 and TRBJ1-6, with 10 bases matching TRBD1. The CDR3 has 17 residues. With V trimmed by 6 bases and J by 3 bases, 8 bases remained unmatched. Germline CDR1 is MDHEN and CDR2 is SYDVKM. CDR3 in DNA: TGTGCCAGCAGGCCACCCGGGACAGGGGACTATAATTCACCCCTCCACTTT. Its protein product is CASRPPGTGDYNSPLHF.

The chain recombines TRBV3-1 with TRBJ2-4, with D possibly TRBD1 on 5 matching bases. Per the germline V gene, CDR1 is LGHDT and CDR2 is YNNKEL (reference sequence). Trimming stripped 5 bases from V and 4 bases from J, with 9 bases between. There are 13 residues in the CDR3. The CDR3: CASSTHRKNIQYF. The CDR3 DNA reads TGTGCCAGCAGCACCCACAGGAAAAACATTCAGTACTTC.

As regards this clonotype: A much larger clonotype is one base distant, so this may be a read error. The chain uses TRBV12-3 or TRBV12-4 and TRBJ2-2; a weak D match, TRBD2 (6 bases). The CDR3 extends over 12 amino acids. The CDR3 here is CASTLVAGGLFF. The CDR3 nucleotides are TGTGCCAGCACCCTAGTGGCCGGGGGGCTGTTTTTT.

This rearrangement joins TRBV12-3 or TRBV12-4 to TRBJ2-3, with D perhaps matching TRBD2 (6 bases). The ends were cut back, 0 bases at V and 11 bases at J, with 9 bases in the middle. The CDR3 spans 12 residues. The CDR3 sequence: CASSLAPGVQYF. DNA for the CDR3: TGTGCCAGCAGTTTAGCCCCGGGGGTGCAGTATTTT.

This clonotype turned up a few times. V usage is TRBV5-1 and J usage is TRBJ1-6; D remains ambiguous. V lost 0 bases and J lost 9, with 10 bases in between. This CDR3 has 14 amino acids. Germline V gene lookup returns CDR1 SGHRS and CDR2 YFSETQ. The CDR3 DNA reads TGCGCCAGCAGCTTGGAGACACCATCTTCACCCCTCCACTTT. It codes for CASSLETPSSPLHF. The full variable domain, in which reference TRBV5-1 and TRBJ1-6 provide the parts outside the CDR3, is KAGVTQTPRYLIKTRGQQVTLSCSPISGHRSVSWYQQTPGQGLQFLFEYFSETQRNKGNFPGRFSGRQFSNSRSEMNVSTLELGDSALYLCASSLETPSSPLHFGNGTRLTVT.

The table lists this clonotype with a few counts. The chain combines TRBV13 with TRBJ2-2; TRBD2 matches at 9 bases. J was trimmed by 0 bases and V by 3 bases; bases with no gene match: 2. Germline V gene sequence: CDR1 PRHDT, CDR2 FYEKMQ (reference sequence). This CDR3 is 16 amino acids long. CDR3 sequence reads: CASSFPSGANTGELFF. The CDR3 region has the DNA TGTGCCAGCAGCTTCCCTAGCGGGGCGAACACCGGGGAGCTGTTTTTT.

The chain couples TRBV20-1 to TRBJ1-6; TRBD1 matches at 9 bases. Looked up from germline, CDR1 is DFQATT and CDR2 is SNEGSKA (reference sequence). V was pared by 6 bases and J by 10 bases, with 10 bases of the junction left unmatched. The CDR3 loop spans 14 amino acids. The CDR3 sequence: CSATTGTGTSPLHF. CDR3 bases: TGCAGTGCCACGACCGGGACAGGGACATCACCCCTCCACTTT.

In its sample, this clonotype was seen a few times. The chain recombines TRBV12-3 or TRBV12-4 with TRBJ1-2; D remains ambiguous. The CDR3 totals 13 residues. The germline V and J ends were trimmed by 5 bases and 5 bases, with 12 bases remaining between them. The CDR3: CASSRSGIYGYTF. In DNA, the CDR3 is TGTGCCAGCAGTCGCTCCGGGATTTATGGCTACACCTTC.

The V call is TRBV5-1, the J call TRBJ2-2; TRBD2 agrees at 8 bases. J lost 6 bases, V lost 1 base, and 8 bases had no gene match. The CDR3 loop spans 16 amino acids. Germline assignment: CDR1 SGHRS and CDR2 YFSETQ. The CDR3 nucleotides are TGCGCCAGCAGCTTGTCGGCGGGGGGCCTATCCGGGGAGCTGTTTTTT. Translation gives CASSLSAGGLSGELFF.

This clonotype has only a few counts. The J gene is TRBJ2-1, the V gene TRBV5-1, with 8 nucleotides matching TRBD1. This CDR3 comprises 15 residues. Germline V gene lookup returns CDR1 SGHRS and CDR2 YFSETQ. V lost 5 bases to trimming and J lost 7 bases; unmatched junction nucleotides: 11. Here the CDR3 reads CASRPGQGNSNEQFF. The CDR3 DNA is TGCGCCAGCAGGCCCGGACAGGGTAATTCGAATGAGCAGTTCTTC.

The chain employs TRBV12-3 or TRBV12-4 and TRBJ1-1, with D perhaps TRBD1 (5 bases). CDR3 length: 13 residues. Trimming stripped 3 bases from V and 6 bases from J, with 11 bases between. This chain's CDR3 is CASSFSGWAEAFF. Here the CDR3 DNA reads TGTGCCAGCAGTTTTTCAGGGTGGGCTGAAGCTTTCTTT.

V is TRBV7-9 and J is TRBJ2-5; D is unresolved. V was cut by 3 bases and J by 4 bases, with 12 bases left in between. Germline assignment: CDR1 SEHNR and CDR2 FQNEAQ (reference sequence). The CDR3 loop spans 14 amino acids. The CDR3 DNA is TGTGCCAGCAGCTTTCTGTCTAGATTAGAGACCCAGTACTTC. It encodes CASSFLSRLETQYF.

This chain uses TRBV29-1 with TRBJ2-3, with 10 bases aligning to TRBD1. This CDR3 spans 16 amino acids. Per germline, CDR1 SQVTM and CDR2 ANQGSEA. The trim removed 3 bases at V and 0 bases at J, leaving 6 bases unmatched. This CDR3 is CSVERPGQGSTDTQYF. In nucleotides, the CDR3 is TGCAGCGTTGAGCGGCCGGGACAGGGGAGCACAGATACGCAGTATTTT.

The V call is TRBV7-2, the J call TRBJ2-7; TRBD2 aligns across 9 bases. CDR1 is SGHTA, CDR2 FQGNSA, per germline. This CDR3 comprises 15 residues. J lost 4 bases, V lost 4 bases, and 8 bases had no gene match. The CDR3: CASSSAGTSSYEQYF. The CDR3 nucleotides are TGTGCCAGCAGCTCCGCCGGGACTAGCTCATACGAGCAGTACTTC.

The rearrangement links TRBV7-6 to TRBJ2-1, with 12 bases lining up with TRBD2. V lost 5 bases to trimming and J lost 5 bases; unmatched junction nucleotides: 7. This CDR3 spans 16 amino acids. Germline V CDR1 and CDR2: SGHVS, FNYEAQ. The CDR3 DNA is TGTGCCAGCAGCCCCCGACTAGCGGGGGCCCACAATGAGCAGTTCTTC. This codes for CASSPRLAGAHNEQFF.

The CDR3 DNA sequence: TGTGCCAGCCAGAAAAACCAACTAGCGGGGAGTTTACTTTCCTACAATGAGCAGTTCTTC. It encodes CASQKNQLAGSLLSYNEQFF. This chain joins TRBV6-2 or TRBV6-3 and TRBJ2-1; 10 bases are a match to TRBD2. The CDR3 consists of 20 residues. The V and J ends lost 8 bases and 1 base, in that order; junction bases with no gene match: 20. Looked up from germline, CDR1 is MNHEY and CDR2 is SVGEGT.

This clonotype was detected a few times. In this CDR3 the conserved last residue, phenylalanine or tryptophan, is missing, so a read error is likely. No DNA is shown, since the ends of the CDR3 on it are uncertain; the CDR3 is the one TCRdb lists. The chain employs TRBV28 and TRBJ2-7; TRBD1 is the table's D call, not checked against the DNA. CDR1 is MDHEN, CDR2 SYDVKM, per germline. A total of 13 residues make up the CDR3, ends included. Here the CDR3 reads CASSLQGSGARWL.